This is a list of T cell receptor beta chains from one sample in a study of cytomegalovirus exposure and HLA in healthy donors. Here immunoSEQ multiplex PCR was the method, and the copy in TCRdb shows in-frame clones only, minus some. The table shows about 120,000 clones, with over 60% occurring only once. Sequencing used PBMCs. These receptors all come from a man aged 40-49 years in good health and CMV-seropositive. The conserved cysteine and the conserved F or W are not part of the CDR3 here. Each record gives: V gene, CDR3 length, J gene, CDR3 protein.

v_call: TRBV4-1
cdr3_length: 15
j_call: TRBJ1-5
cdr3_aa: ASSQDDGTGKDQPQH

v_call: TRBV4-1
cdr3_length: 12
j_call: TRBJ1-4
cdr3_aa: ASKPTGTNEKLF

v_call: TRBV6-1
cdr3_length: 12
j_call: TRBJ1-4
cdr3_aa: ASREFATNEKLF

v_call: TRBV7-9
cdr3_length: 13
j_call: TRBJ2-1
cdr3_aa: ASTLLAGGPNEQF

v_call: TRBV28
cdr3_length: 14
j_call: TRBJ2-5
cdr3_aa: ASQTVGTGFGGTQY

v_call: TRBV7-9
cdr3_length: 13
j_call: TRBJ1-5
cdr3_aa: ASSLSGYGNQPQH

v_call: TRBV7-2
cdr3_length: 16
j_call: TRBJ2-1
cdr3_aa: ASSLGGIHNQGSNEQF

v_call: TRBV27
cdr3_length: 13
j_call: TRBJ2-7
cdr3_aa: ASSPGQGSPYEQY

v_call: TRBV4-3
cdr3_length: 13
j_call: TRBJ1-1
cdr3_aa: ASSQDGVRDTEAF

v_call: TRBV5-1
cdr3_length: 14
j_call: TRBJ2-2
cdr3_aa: ASSWGGQGNTGELF

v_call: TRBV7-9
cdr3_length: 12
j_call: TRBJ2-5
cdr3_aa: ASSLFTSGGSQY

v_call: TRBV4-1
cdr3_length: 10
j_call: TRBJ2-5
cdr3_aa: ASSPDREVQY

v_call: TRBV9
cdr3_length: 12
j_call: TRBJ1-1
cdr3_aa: ASSPQGARTEAF

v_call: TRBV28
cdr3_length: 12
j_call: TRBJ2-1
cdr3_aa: ASSPPPGSNEQF

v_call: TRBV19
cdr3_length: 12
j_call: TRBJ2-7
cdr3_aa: ASSARDRGVEQY

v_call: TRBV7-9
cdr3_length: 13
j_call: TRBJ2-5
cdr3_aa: ASSLDGTGQETQY

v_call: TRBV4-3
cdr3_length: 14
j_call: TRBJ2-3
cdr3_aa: ASSQDGGVGTDTQY

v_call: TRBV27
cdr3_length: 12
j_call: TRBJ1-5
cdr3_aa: ASSYGDRNQPQH

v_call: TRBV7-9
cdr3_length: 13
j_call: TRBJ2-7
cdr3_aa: ASSLDIGLSYEQY

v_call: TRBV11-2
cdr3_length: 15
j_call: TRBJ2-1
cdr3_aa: ASSLEPHRGRGNEQF

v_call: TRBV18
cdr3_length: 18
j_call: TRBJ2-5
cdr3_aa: ASSPLSLSKGRVKGETQY

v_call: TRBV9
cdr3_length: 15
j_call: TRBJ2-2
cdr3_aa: ASSPRWSGAWTGELF